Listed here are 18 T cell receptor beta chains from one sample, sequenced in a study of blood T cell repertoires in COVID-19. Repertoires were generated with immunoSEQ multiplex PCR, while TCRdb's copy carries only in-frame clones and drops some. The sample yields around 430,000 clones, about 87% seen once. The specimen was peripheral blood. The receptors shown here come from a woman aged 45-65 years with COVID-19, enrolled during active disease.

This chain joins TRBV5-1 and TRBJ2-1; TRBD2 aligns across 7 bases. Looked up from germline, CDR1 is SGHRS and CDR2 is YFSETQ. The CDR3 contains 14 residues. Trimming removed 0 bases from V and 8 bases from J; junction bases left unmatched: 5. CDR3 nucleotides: TGCGCCAGCAGCTTGGGCTGGGGGGGTGATGAGCAGTTCTTC. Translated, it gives CASSLGWGGDEQFF.

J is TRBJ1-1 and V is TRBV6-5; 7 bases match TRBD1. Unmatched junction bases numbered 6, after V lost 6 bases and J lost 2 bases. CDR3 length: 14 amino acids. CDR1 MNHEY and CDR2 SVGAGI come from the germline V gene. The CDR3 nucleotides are TGTGCCAGCAGGACGGGACAGACCAACACTGAAGCTTTCTTT. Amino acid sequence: CASRTGQTNTEAFF.

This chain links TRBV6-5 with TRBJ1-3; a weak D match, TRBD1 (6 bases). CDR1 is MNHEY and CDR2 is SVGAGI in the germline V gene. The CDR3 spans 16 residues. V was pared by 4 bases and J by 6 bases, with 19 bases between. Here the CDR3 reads CASSSTGHSISNTIYF. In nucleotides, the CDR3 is TGTGCCAGCAGTTCCACAGGGCATTCGATCTCAAACACCATATATTTT.

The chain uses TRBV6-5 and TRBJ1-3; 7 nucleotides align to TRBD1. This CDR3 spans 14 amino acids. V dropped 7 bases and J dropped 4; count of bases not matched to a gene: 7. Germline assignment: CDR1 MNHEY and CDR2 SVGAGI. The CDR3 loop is CASTPTGPGNTIYF. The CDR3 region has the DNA TGTGCCAGCACTCCGACAGGGCCGGGAAACACCATATATTTT.

The CDR3 DNA sequence: TGTGCCTGGTTACGAGTACAGCTCTCTGGAAACACCATATATTTT. The encoded protein is CAWLRVQLSGNTIYF. This rearrangement joins TRBV30 to TRBJ1-3, with D hard to call. The CDR3 length is 15 residues. Germline CDR1 GTSNPN, CDR2 SVGIG (reference sequence). The germline V and J ends were trimmed by 5 bases and 0 bases, with 14 bases remaining between them.

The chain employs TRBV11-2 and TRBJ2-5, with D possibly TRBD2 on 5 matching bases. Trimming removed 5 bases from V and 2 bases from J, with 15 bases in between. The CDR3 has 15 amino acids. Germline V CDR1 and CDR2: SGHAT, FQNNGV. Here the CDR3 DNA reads TGTGCCAGCAGCGCGGCCGGAGGCCCTCAAGAGACCCAGTACTTC. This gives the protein CASSAAGGPQETQYF.

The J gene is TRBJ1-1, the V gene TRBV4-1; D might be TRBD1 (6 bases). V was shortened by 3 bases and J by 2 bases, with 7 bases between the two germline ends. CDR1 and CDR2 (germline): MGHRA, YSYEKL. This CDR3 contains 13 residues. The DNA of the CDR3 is TGCGCCAGCAGCCAGGGACACAACACTGAAGCTTTCTTT. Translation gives CASSQGHNTEAFF.

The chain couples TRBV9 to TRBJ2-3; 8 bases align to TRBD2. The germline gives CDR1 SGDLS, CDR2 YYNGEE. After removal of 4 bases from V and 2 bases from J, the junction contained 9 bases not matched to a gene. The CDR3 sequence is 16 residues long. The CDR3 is CASSKGLAGVTDTQYF. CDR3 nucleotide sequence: TGTGCCAGCAGCAAAGGACTAGCAGGAGTCACAGATACGCAGTATTTT.

The CDR3 coding sequence is TGTGCCAGCAGCCCCAGATACTCGACGGGGAACACTGAAGCTTTCTTT. It is translated as CASSPRYSTGNTEAFF. J is TRBJ1-1 and V is TRBV9; D call uncertain. The CDR3 has 16 residues. CDR1 SGDLS and CDR2 YYNGEE come from the germline V gene. V lost 4 bases, J lost 1 base, and 17 bases lay in between. The whole variable domain, remainder taken from reference TRBV9 and TRBJ1-1, is DSGVTQTPKHLITATGQRVTLRCSPRSGDLSVYWYQQSLDQGLQFLIQYYNGEERAKGNILERFSAQQFPDLHSELNLSSLELGDSALYFCASSPRYSTGNTEAFFGQGTRLTVV.

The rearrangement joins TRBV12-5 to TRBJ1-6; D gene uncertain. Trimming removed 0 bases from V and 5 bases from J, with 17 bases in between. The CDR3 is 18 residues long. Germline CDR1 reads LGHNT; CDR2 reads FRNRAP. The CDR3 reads CASGLVLIPLADNSPLHF. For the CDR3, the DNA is TGTGCTAGTGGTTTGGTACTAATCCCTTTAGCGGATAATTCACCCCTCCACTTT.

In nucleotides, the CDR3 is TGTGCCAGCAGCTTACGTCTCCCGGGGAAGGATTCACCCCTCCACTTT. Translating gives CASSLRLPGKDSPLHF. The genes are TRBV13 and TRBJ1-6; D unclear. The CDR3 spans 16 residues. V was pared by 2 bases and J by 8 bases, with 16 bases between. Germline loops: CDR1 PRHDT, CDR2 FYEKMQ (reference sequence).

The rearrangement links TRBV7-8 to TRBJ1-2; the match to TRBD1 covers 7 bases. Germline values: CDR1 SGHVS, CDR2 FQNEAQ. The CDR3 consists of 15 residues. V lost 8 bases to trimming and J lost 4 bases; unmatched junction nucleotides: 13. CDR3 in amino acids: CASAQSGTASYGYTF. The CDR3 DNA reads TGTGCCAGCGCCCAGTCTGGGACAGCCAGCTATGGCTACACCTTC.

CDR3 coding DNA: TGTGCCAGCAGTTCAGGACAGGGGCACTACAATGAGCAGTTCTTC. Translating it yields CASSSGQGHYNEQFF. This chain connects TRBV6-5 to TRBJ2-1; 9 bases line up with TRBD1. Germline-derived CDR1 and CDR2 are MNHEY and SVGAGI. The J segment lost 3 bases and the V segment lost 4 bases, leaving 4 bases of the junction unmatched. The CDR3 extends over 15 amino acids.

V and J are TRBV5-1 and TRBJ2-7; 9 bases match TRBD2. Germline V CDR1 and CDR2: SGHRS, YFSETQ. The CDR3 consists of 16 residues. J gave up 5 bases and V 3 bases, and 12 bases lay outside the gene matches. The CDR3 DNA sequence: TGCGCCAGCAGCTCCTATCCGTCTAGCGGGGCGAACGAGCAGTACTTC. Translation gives CASSSYPSSGANEQYF. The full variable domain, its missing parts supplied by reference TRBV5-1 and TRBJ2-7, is KAGVTQTPRYLIKTRGQQVTLSCSPISGHRSVSWYQQTPGQGLQFLFEYFSETQRNKGNFPGRFSGRQFSNSRSEMNVSTLELGDSALYLCASSSYPSSGANEQYFGPGTRLTVT.

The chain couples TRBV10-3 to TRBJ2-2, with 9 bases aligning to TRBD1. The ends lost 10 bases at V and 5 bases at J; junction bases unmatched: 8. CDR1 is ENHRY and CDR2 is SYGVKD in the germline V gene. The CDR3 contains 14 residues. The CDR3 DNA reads TGTGCCACGGAAGGACAGGGGAAAACCGGGGAGCTGTTTTTT. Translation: CATEGQGKTGELFF.

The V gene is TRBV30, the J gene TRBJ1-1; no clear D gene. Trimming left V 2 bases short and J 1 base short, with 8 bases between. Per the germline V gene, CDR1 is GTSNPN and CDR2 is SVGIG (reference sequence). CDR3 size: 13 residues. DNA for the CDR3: TGTGCCTGGAGTCGCACAGAGAACACTGAAGCTTTCTTT. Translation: CAWSRTENTEAFF.

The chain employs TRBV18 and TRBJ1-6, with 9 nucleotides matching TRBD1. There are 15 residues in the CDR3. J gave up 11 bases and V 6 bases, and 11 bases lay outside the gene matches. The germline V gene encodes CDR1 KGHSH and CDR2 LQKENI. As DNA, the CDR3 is TGTGCCAGCTCGAACGTACAGGGGGCCGGGACACCCCTCCACTTT. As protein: CASSNVQGAGTPLHF. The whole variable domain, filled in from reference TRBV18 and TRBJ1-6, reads NAGVMQNPRHLVRRRGQEARLRCSPMKGHSHVYWYRQLPEEGLKFMVYLQKENIIDESGMPKERFSAEFPKEGPSILRIQQVVRGDSAAYFCASSNVQGAGTPLHFGNGTRLTVT.

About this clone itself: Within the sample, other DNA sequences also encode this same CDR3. The CDR3 reads CASRLTDTQYF. CDR3 in DNA: TGTGCCAGCAGACTTACAGATACGCAGTATTTT. The genes are TRBV7-9 and TRBJ2-3; D not certain. The CDR3 contains 11 residues. Trimming removed 6 bases from V and 3 bases from J, with 4 bases in between. Germline V gene lookup returns CDR1 SEHNR and CDR2 FQNEAQ (reference sequence).